This entry features one T cell receptor (beta chain) sequence. The entry originates in a study of blood T cell repertoires in COVID-19. Profiled with immunoSEQ multiplex PCR; TCRdb holds only in-frame clones, not every one. The sample yields hundreds of thousands of clones, around 86% seen once. Germline V CDR1 and CDR2: LGHDT, YNNKEL (reference sequence). Trimming removed 3 bases at V and 6 bases at J, with 9 bases between. This CDR3 has 12 residues. Specimen: peripheral blood. This clonotype was obtained from a young woman who had recovered from COVID-19. V and J are TRBV3-1 (or the pseudogene TRBV3-2) and TRBJ2-7; D is unresolved. CDR3 nucleotide sequence: TGTGCCAGCAGCCAGTATAGTTCCGAGCAGTACTTC. Residues: CASSQYSSEQYF.